The rows below give T cell receptor beta chains drawn from one sample of a study of Graves' ophthalmopathy and Graves' hyperthyroidism. TCRdb analysed the multiplex PCR reads with MiXCR anew, one entry per CDR3 protein. Found here are roughly 39,000 distinct CDR3 sequences, around half of them singletons; the top ten hold 20% to 30%. The sequenced sample consisted of peripheral blood. The receptors shown here come from an adult woman with stable Graves' hyperthyroidism. The CDR3 runs from the conserved cysteine through the conserved F or W. Each record gives: J gene, D gene, V gene, clone size, CDR3 DNA, CDR3 protein. The D gene is left open where the match is weak. Only part of the rows carry a size: once, few, many, or a class if the clone is expanded.

TRBJ2-3	TRBD2	TRBV10-3	many	TGTGCCATCAATCAGATAGCGGGGTCCACAGATACGCAGTATTTT	CAINQIAGSTDTQYF
TRBJ2-5	-	TRBV29-1	-	TGCAGCGTTGCGGGGGAGACCCAGTACTTC	CSVAGETQYF
TRBJ1-5	-	TRBV10-3	-	TGTGCCATCAGTGTTTCGACCCGGGAGCCCCAGCATTTT	CAISVSTREPQHF
TRBJ2-7	-	TRBV29-1	few	TGCAGCGTGAGCACGTGGGACCGGCAGTACTTC	CSVSTWDRQYF
TRBJ2-6	TRBD1	TRBV29-1	-	TGCAGCGTAGACCCAGGGGGCAACGTCCTGACTTTC	CSVDPGGNVLTF
TRBJ2-1	-	TRBV29-1	-	TGCAGCGTTTTCGACCCGACACAGGGTAATGAGCAGTTCTTC	CSVFDPTQGNEQFF
TRBJ2-5	TRBD2	TRBV20-1	few	TGCAGTGCTATCCCCGGAAGCGGGAGGGGAGAGACCCAGTACTTC	CSAIPGSGRGETQYF
TRBJ1-1	-	TRBV29-1	many	TGCAGCGTCGGGGTGGCAGGCGGGACTGAAGCTTTCTTT	CSVGVAGGTEAFF
TRBJ2-2	TRBD1	TRBV6-1	-	TGTGCCGGCAGTCGTACAGGGGGCGTAATCGGCGGGGAGCTGTCTTTT	CAGSRTGGVIGGELSF
TRBJ2-7	TRBD2	TRBV6-5	-	TGTGCCAGCAGTTATTCTAGCGGGAGTTGGTCCTACGAGCAGTACTTC	CASSYSSGSWSYEQYF
TRBJ2-2	-	TRBV20-1	many	TGCAGTGCTAGTCCAAGGGGGGCTAGTTGGACCGGGGAGCTGTTTTTT	CSASPRGASWTGELFF
TRBJ2-5	TRBD2	TRBV24-1	-	TGTGCCACCAGTGATGCGACTAGCGGGACCGAGACCCAGTACTTC	CATSDATSGTETQYF
TRBJ2-2	-	TRBV7-3	many	TGTGCCAGCAGCTTGAACCCCGTGACGACCGCGAACACCGGGGAGCTGTTTTTT	CASSLNPVTTANTGELFF
TRBJ2-7	TRBD2	TRBV9	-	TGTGCCAGCAGCGGGACTAGCGGGAGAGGGGGCGAGCAGTACTTC	CASSGTSGRGGEQYF
TRBJ2-7	-	TRBV28	many	TGTGCCAGCAGTCGCTCCGGACTCCACTACGAGCAGTACTTC	CASSRSGLHYEQYF
TRBJ2-5	TRBD2	TRBV29-1	many	TGCAGCGTTTCCCCCCCTCTAGCGGGAGACCCGGTGGGGGGTAGTGTATTAAGGGCACAGTACTTC	CSVSPPLAGDPVGGSVLRAQYF
TRBJ2-7	TRBD2	TRBV5-1	-	TGTGCCAGCAGCGTAGATGGGCTAGCGGGACTCGAGCAGTACTTC	CASSVDGLAGLEQYF
TRBJ1-2	-	TRBV10-3	many	TGTGCCATCAGTCGGGAGGACTATGGCTACACCTTC	CAISREDYGYTF
TRBJ1-3	-	TRBV11-2	-	TGTGCCAGCAGCCCCGACGTGTACCGGGGAAACACCATATATTTT	CASSPDVYRGNTIYF
TRBJ1-2	TRBD1	TRBV28	-	TGTGCCAGCAGTTTATTGGGACAGGGGGTGAGAGGCTACACCTTC	CASSLLGQGVRGYTF
TRBJ2-2	TRBD1	TRBV13	-	TGTGCCAGCCCCGCCGGGACAGGGTTCCCCGGGGAGCTGTTTTTT	CASPAGTGFPGELFF
TRBJ1-2	-	TRBV11-2	-	TGTGCCAGCAGCTTAGTTGGGGGGTACTATGGCTACACCTTC	CASSLVGGYYGYTF
TRBJ1-5	TRBD1	TRBV24-1	-	TGTGCCACCAGTGACTCGACAGGGGCAGGGCAGCCCCAGCATTTT	CATSDSTGAGQPQHF
TRBJ1-1	-	TRBV19	many	TGTGCCAGTAGTCCGCCGGGCACTGAAGCTTTCTTT	CASSPPGTEAFF
TRBJ1-5	-	TRBV24-1	-	TGTGCCATAGCCAGTGCGAATCAGCCCCAGCATTTT	CAIASANQPQHF
TRBJ1-1	-	TRBV4-1	many	TGCGCCAGCAGCCAAGAAGAGGGGGGGGGCGGCGTTGAAGCTTTCTTT	CASSQEEGGGGVEAFF
TRBJ1-1	-	TRBV29-1	medium-sized	TGCAGCGTTGACGCCCCGGGTCGTCCGTACACTGAAGCTTTCTTT	CSVDAPGRPYTEAFF
TRBJ1-2	-	TRBV29-1	medium-sized	TGCAGCGTGGGATTTACAGGGAACTATGGCTACACCTTC	CSVGFTGNYGYTF
TRBJ2-1	-	TRBV11-2	many	TGTGCCAGCAGCTTAGATGCTAGATACAATGAGCAGTTCTTC	CASSLDARYNEQFF
TRBJ2-7	-	TRBV20-1	few	TGCAGTGCCCAGGGGGGGGGGTACGAGCAGTACTTC	CSAQGGGYEQYF
TRBJ1-1	-	TRBV24-1	many	TGTGCCACCAGTGCCGGGGGCGGGGTAGCTTTCTTT	CATSAGGGVAFF
TRBJ1-1	TRBD1	TRBV29-1	-	TGCAGCGCCGACGGGGGACAGCTGAACACTGAAGCTTTCTTT	CSADGGQLNTEAFF
TRBJ1-1	-	TRBV7-9	-	TGTGCCAGCAGTCCTCGATGGGGGGACACTGAAGCTTTCTTT	CASSPRWGDTEAFF
TRBJ2-5	TRBD2	TRBV7-6	-	TGTGCCAGCAGCCCTCTAGCGGGAGCAGAGACCCAGTACTTC	CASSPLAGAETQYF
TRBJ1-1	TRBD1	TRBV6-1	many	TGTGCCAGCAGGACAGGGTACATGAACACTGAAGCTTTCTTT	CASRTGYMNTEAFF
TRBJ2-2	-	TRBV12-3/TRBV12-4	many	TGTGCCAGCAGTTTCTTAGGGGTATTAACCGGGGAGCTGTTTTTT	CASSFLGVLTGELFF
TRBJ1-1	-	TRBV5-1	many	TGCGCCAGCAGCCAACCAAGAGGGACAACCGACTCTGAAGCTTTCTTT	CASSQPRGTTDSEAFF
TRBJ2-2	-	TRBV5-5	-	TGTGCCAGCAGTCCAGGGTACACCGGGGAGCTGTTTTTT	CASSPGYTGELFF
TRBJ1-2	-	TRBV5-1	-	TGCGCCAGCAGCGGGAGTCGGGACTATGGCTACACCTTC	CASSGSRDYGYTF